This T cell receptor (beta chain) was profiled in a study of blood T cells in healthy people across ages. This clonotype was observed at least ten times. Its antigen is currently unknown. Study results and caveats: Naive and antigen-experienced cells were not separated, limiting conclusive comparison. Measured against age, TCR beta diversity per million T cells decreased in a roughly linear manner. Nothing was known about donor CMV status, and this possibly confounded expanded clonotype changes.

Combining a sample-barcoded 5' primer with a J-beta primer mix, a second PCR ran for about 6 to 11 cycles. TCRdb redid the calling of the 5' RACE reads with MiXCR, one entry per CDR3 protein. There are some 670,000 distinct CDR3 sequences in the sample; around 52% occur only once, and about 13% lies in the top ten. The CDR3 contains 17 residues. The V and J ends lost 1 base and 5 bases respectively, with 20 bases between them. The germline V gene has CDR1 SGHVS and CDR2 FQNEAQ. Source material: blood. This receptor was taken from a woman of 80 years or more in good health. This chain links TRBV7-8 with TRBJ2-5; TRBD1 is a possible D gene (5 bases). Here the CDR3 DNA reads TGTGCCAGCAGCTTAGGCAGGGTCTCGGTGGACGCCGAGACCCAGTACTTC. Translation gives CASSLGRVSVDAETQYF.